This TCR beta chain was found in a study of blood T cell repertoires in COVID-19. Study overall: Samples taken during acute and convalescent COVID-19 were collected in the United States, Italy and Spain.

This clone appeared many times. Assay: immunoSEQ multiplex PCR; the TCRdb copy retains only in-frame clones and omits some. The table shows around 150,000 clones, with approximately 84% occurring only once. Trimming pared 3 bases from V and 10 bases from J, leaving 13 bases between. CDR1 and CDR2 from the germline V gene are KGHSH and LQKENI. This CDR3 contains 13 residues. This chain connects TRBV18 to TRBJ2-1, with TRBD2 as a possible D gene (6 bases). The clonotype comes from a woman aged 55-70 years with COVID-19, enrolled during active disease. The sequenced material came from peripheral blood. The CDR3 nucleotides read TGTGCCAGCTCACCTTCCAGCGGGCTAGAGCAGTTCTTC. This translates into CASSPSSGLEQFF.